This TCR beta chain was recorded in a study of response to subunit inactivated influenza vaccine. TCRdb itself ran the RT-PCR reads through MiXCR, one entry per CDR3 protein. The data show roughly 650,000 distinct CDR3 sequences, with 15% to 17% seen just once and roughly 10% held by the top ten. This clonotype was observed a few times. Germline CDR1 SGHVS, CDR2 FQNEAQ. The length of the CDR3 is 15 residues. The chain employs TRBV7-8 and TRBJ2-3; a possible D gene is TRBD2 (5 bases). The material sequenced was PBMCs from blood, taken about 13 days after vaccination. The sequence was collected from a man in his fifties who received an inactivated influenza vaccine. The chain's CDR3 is CATVAREGITDTQYF. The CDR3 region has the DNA TGTGCAACAGTTGCTCGGGAAGGAATCACAGATACGCAGTATTTT.